A single sample is the source of the 6 T cell receptor beta chains below, sequenced in a study of control samples from healthy donors and cancer patients. The repertoire was sequenced with immunoSEQ multiplex PCR; TCRdb's copy has only in-frame clones and lacks some. The sample yields 99,000 or so clones, about four fifths seen once. The sequenced material came from blood. All receptors derive from a woman between 45 and 60 years old in good health.

This clone was seen just once. This chain links TRBV4-2 with TRBJ2-5; D not resolved. The V and J ends lost 0 bases and 5 bases respectively, with 7 bases between them. This CDR3 has 13 residues. The germline gives CDR1 LGHNA, CDR2 YNFKEQ. This chain's CDR3 is CASSQDLAETQYF. The CDR3 DNA reads TGTGCCAGCAGCCAAGATCTGGCGGAGACCCAGTACTTC.

This rearrangement joins TRBV25-1 to TRBJ2-5; no definite D call. The CDR3 has 10 amino acids. The germline V gene has CDR1 MGHDK and CDR2 SYGVNS. V lost 3 bases and J lost 6, with 2 bases in between. CDR3 amino acids: CASSEKTQYF. Here the CDR3 DNA reads TGTGCCAGCAGTGAGAAGACCCAGTACTTC.

This rearrangement joins TRBV6-5 to TRBJ1-1; D ambiguous. This CDR3 has 11 amino acids. The ends were cut back, 2 bases at V and 4 bases at J, with 2 bases in the middle. From germline, CDR1 is MNHEY and CDR2 SVGAGI. The chain's CDR3 is CASSYGTEAFF. For the CDR3, the DNA is TGTGCCAGCAGTTACGGCACTGAAGCTTTCTTT.

This sequence joins TRBV4-1 and TRBJ1-2; D uncertain. In germline, CDR1 is MGHRA, CDR2 YSYEKL. This CDR3 contains 13 residues. Between the trimmed V and J ends, which lost 3 bases and 0 bases, there was a span of 5 bases. The CDR3 nucleotides are TGCGCCAGCAGCCACAAATCTAACTATGGCTACACCTTC. This translates into CASSHKSNYGYTF.

The chain couples TRBV6-7 to TRBJ1-1; D is possibly TRBD1 (5 bases). TRBV6-7 counts as an open reading frame of uncertain function. V dropped 2 bases and J dropped 4 bases, with 11 bases sitting between them. This CDR3 region has 14 residues. Here the CDR3 reads CASSYTGGATEAFF. The CDR3 DNA sequence: TGTGCCAGCAGTTACACCGGTGGGGCCACTGAAGCTTTCTTT.

The chain combines TRBV30 with TRBJ2-1; the match to TRBD2 covers 7 bases. The CDR3 is 14 residues long. Germline CDR1 reads GTSNPN; CDR2 reads SVGIG (reference sequence). The trim removed 8 bases at V and 8 bases at J, leaving 15 bases unmatched. CDR3 amino acids: CAGSLGGGPYEQFF. For the CDR3, the DNA is TGTGCCGGCTCTTTGGGGGGAGGGCCATATGAGCAGTTCTTC.